The 24 T cell receptor beta chains below come from one sample, sequenced in a study of T cells in Graves' hyperthyroidism and ophthalmopathy (dated by TCRdb to the late 2010s). The method was multiplex PCR. Sequenced using an Illumina HiSeq 2000. Amplification of TCR beta CDR3 regions was carried out from RNA transcripts. The first round of RT-PCR for the TCR CDR3 was performed with the HTBI primer set and the Qiagen OneStep RT-PCR kit. The public sequencing data were trimmed at Q25 with fastp and processed into clonotypes with MiXCR by TCRdb, which kept only in-frame beta chains. All rows with the same CDR3 protein become a single entry with the most common DNA and genes. This sample gives roughly 360,000 distinct CDR3 sequences in total; about 13% of them show up just once. The top ten clonotypes cover about a fifth of the sample. The sample taken for sequencing was blood. The receptors shown here come from a man aged 25 to 40 with Graves' hyperthyroidism that later progressed to Graves' ophthalmopathy.

This clonotype has more than one count but fewer than ten. The J gene is TRBJ2-7, the V gene TRBV29-1, with a weak D call TRBD1 (6 bases). Germline values: CDR1 SQVTM, CDR2 ANQGSEA. Trimming took off 6 bases at V and 7 bases at J, with 22 bases between the two ends. The CDR3 totals 14 residues. This CDR3 reads CSVARGSQSQEQYF. The CDR3 nucleotides are TGCAGCGTCGCCAGGGGCAGTCAGTCCCAGGAGCAGTACTTC.

The chain combines TRBV20-1 with TRBJ2-3, with a tentative D call TRBD2 (5 bases). This CDR3 region has 13 residues. Germline V CDR1 and CDR2: DFQATT, SNEGSKA (reference sequence). V lost 5 bases, J lost 0 bases, and 9 bases lay in between. The CDR3 is CSAGSGSTDTQYF. The CDR3 DNA reads as TGCAGTGCTGGGAGTGGTAGCACAGATACGCAGTATTTT.

This clonotype has a count of ten or more. The chain joins TRBV28 to TRBJ1-3, with 11 bases that match TRBD1. J lost 4 bases, V lost 3 bases, and 8 bases had no gene match. Germline loops: CDR1 MDHEN, CDR2 SYDVKM. The CDR3 runs 17 residues. CDR3 in amino acids: CASSLDRDRGSGNTIYF. As DNA, the CDR3 is TGTGCCAGCAGTTTGGACCGGGACAGGGGGTCCGGAAACACCATATATTTT.

This clonotype was counted ten times or more. The chain employs TRBV28 and TRBJ1-2; no clear D gene. V gave up 4 bases and J gave up 4 bases, with 19 bases separating them. The CDR3 length is 16 residues. CDR1 and CDR2 from the germline V gene are MDHEN and SYDVKM. For the CDR3, the DNA is TGTGCCAGCAGTTCCCCCCCATCTGCCCGGGGCTATGGCTACACCTTC. Its protein is CASSSPPSARGYGYTF.

This clonotype was counted at least ten times. The chain joins TRBV6-1 to TRBJ1-2; D is unclear. V was pared by 0 bases and J by 6 bases, with 17 bases between. The V gene's germline CDR1 is MNHNS and CDR2 SASEGT. The CDR3 has 16 amino acids. This CDR3 reads CASSEALDLLIHGYTF. The CDR3 bases are TGTGCCAGCAGTGAAGCCCTGGACCTCCTAATACATGGCTACACCTTC.

This clonotype was found a few times. The chain uses TRBV11-2 and TRBJ2-7; 10 nucleotides match TRBD1. The ends lost 5 bases at V and 0 bases at J; junction bases unmatched: 10. CDR1 and CDR2 (germline): SGHAT, FQNNGV. CDR3 size: 17 residues. The chain's CDR3 is CASSPGTGAKFSYEQYF. The CDR3, as DNA: TGTGCCAGCAGCCCCGGGACAGGGGCGAAATTCTCCTACGAGCAGTACTTC. Variable domain in full (rest from reference TRBV11-2 and TRBJ2-7): EAGVAQSPRYKIIEKRQSVAFWCNPISGHATLYWYQQILGQGPKLLIQFQNNGVVDDSQLPKDRFSAERLKGVDSTLKIQPAKLEDSAVYLCASSPGTGAKFSYEQYFGPGTRLTVT.

This clonotype was observed a handful of times. The rearrangement joins TRBV7-9 to TRBJ1-5; 9 nucleotides agree with TRBD1. The trim removed 4 bases at V and 4 bases at J, leaving 11 bases unmatched. The CDR3 runs to 17 residues. CDR1 SEHNR and CDR2 FQNEAQ come from the germline V gene (reference sequence). The CDR3 loop reads CASSYWMGQGVNQPQHF. The CDR3 region has the DNA TGTGCCAGCAGCTACTGGATGGGACAGGGTGTAAATCAGCCCCAGCATTTT.

This clonotype appeared many times. The chain has TRBV7-2 and TRBJ2-5; 7 bases agree with TRBD1. The CDR3 runs 14 residues. Germline-derived CDR1 and CDR2 are SGHTA and FQGNSA. V lost 4 bases and J lost 9; bases outside the gene matches: 11. The CDR3 spells CASSSMTGSYAQYF. CDR3 sequence (DNA): TGTGCCAGCAGCTCAATGACAGGGTCATACGCCCAGTACTTC.

In this sample, this clonotype turned up many times. The chain uses TRBV12-3 or TRBV12-4 and TRBJ2-7, with 9 bases identical to TRBD1. The CDR3 totals 13 residues. V trimming: 6 bases; J trimming: 6 bases; junction bases outside the gene matches: 6. The CDR3 is CASRPGQGREQYF. The CDR3 nucleotides read TGTGCCAGCAGACCGGGACAGGGTCGCGAGCAGTACTTC.

This sequence joins TRBV10-2 and TRBJ1-6; D ambiguous. Germline assignment: CDR1 WSHSY and CDR2 SAAADI. Trimming took off 10 bases at V and 4 bases at J, with 11 bases between the two ends. This CDR3 has 13 residues. The CDR3 is CATGWDYNSPLHF. CDR3 bases: TGCGCCACCGGGTGGGATTATAATTCACCCCTCCACTTT.

The table lists this clonotype with a few counts. The limits of the CDR3 on the DNA are not certain, so only TCRdb's listed CDR3 is given. The chain recombines TRBV28 with TRBJ2-7; TRBD2 reflects the table's D call only, with no check against the DNA. The length of the CDR3 is 19 amino acids, counting both ends. The V gene's germline CDR1 is MDHEN and CDR2 SYDVKM. Here the CDR3 reads CASSFRFGEGTQPLYEQYF.

This clonotype was counted many times. This chain joins TRBV7-2 and TRBJ1-2; D call uncertain. The V and J ends lost 2 bases and 8 bases respectively, with 12 bases between them. Germline-derived CDR1 and CDR2 are SGHTA and FQGNSA. This CDR3 spans 13 amino acids. The CDR3 loop is CASSLMRDWGYTF. DNA of the CDR3: TGTGCCAGCAGCTTAATGAGGGATTGGGGCTACACCTTC.

This clonotype was counted at least ten times. V is TRBV6-1 and J is TRBJ1-2; no reliable D call. V gave up 5 bases and J gave up 7 bases, with 11 bases separating them. Germline-derived CDR1 and CDR2 are MNHNS and SASEGT. The CDR3 has 12 amino acids. The CDR3 sequence is CASSSPSSGYTF. Written as DNA, the CDR3 is TGTGCCAGCAGTTCCCCATCGAGTGGCTACACCTTC.

A few counts support this clonotype. The J gene is TRBJ2-5, the V gene TRBV5-1, with D hard to call. Germline V gene data show CDR1 as SGHRS and CDR2 as YFSETQ. V dropped 0 bases and J dropped 1 base, with 7 bases sitting between them. The CDR3 loop spans 14 amino acids. CDR3 in amino acids: CASSLDGSQETQYF. DNA of the CDR3: TGCGCCAGCAGCTTGGATGGAAGCCAAGAGACCCAGTACTTC.

This clonotype has at least ten counts. The rearrangement links TRBV7-2 to TRBJ1-5, with D possibly being TRBD1 (6 bases). CDR1 and CDR2 (germline): SGHTA, FQGNSA. V was pared by 1 base and J by 2 bases, with 12 bases between. This CDR3 has 16 residues. CDR3 residues: CASSLGGRLGNQPQHF. In DNA, the CDR3 is TGTGCCAGCAGCTTAGGGGGGCGCTTAGGCAATCAGCCCCAGCATTTT.

This clonotype was counted many times. This chain uses TRBV6-1 with TRBJ2-3; either TRBD1 or TRBD2 may supply D (6 bases each). The V end lost 1 base, the J end lost 2 bases, and 10 bases lay between the germline ends. Germline V gives CDR1 MNHNS, CDR2 SASEGT. The CDR3 extends over 15 amino acids. DNA of the CDR3: TGTGCCAGCAGTGAAGGGGGGGCCCTCACAGATACGCAGTATTTT. Translation: CASSEGGALTDTQYF.

In its sample, this clonotype was seen many times. The chain combines TRBV28 with TRBJ2-1; TRBD1 matches at 8 bases. Germline V gives CDR1 MDHEN, CDR2 SYDVKM. This CDR3 is built from 12 residues. Trimming cost V 5 bases and J 8 bases; bases outside gene matches: 2. DNA for the CDR3: TGTGCCAGCAGTCTACAGGGGGATGAGCAGTTCTTC. It specifies CASSLQGDEQFF. Looking up the rest from reference TRBV28 and TRBJ2-1 gives the full variable domain: DVKVTQSSRYLVKRTGEKVFLECVQDMDHENMFWYRQDPGLGLRLIYFSYDVKMKEKGDIPEGYSVSREKKERFSLILESASTNQTSMYLCASSLQGDEQFFGPGTRLTVL.

Many counts were recorded for this clonotype. The chain employs TRBV2 and TRBJ1-5; no reliable D call. Germline assignment: CDR1 SNHLY and CDR2 FYNNEI. Trimming stripped 4 bases from V and 0 bases from J, with 7 bases between. The CDR3 sequence is 14 residues long. As DNA, the CDR3 is TGTGCCAGCAGTGGCCGGCATAGCAATCAGCCCCAGCATTTT. It specifies CASSGRHSNQPQHF.

This clonotype was counted between two and nine times. The chain carries TRBV7-3 and TRBJ2-3; a possible D gene is TRBD2 (5 bases). Germline V gene sequence: CDR1 SGHTA, CDR2 FQGTGA. The CDR3 runs to 15 residues. The ends were cut back, 4 bases at V and 2 bases at J, with 13 bases in the middle. The CDR3 protein is CASSSAGGDTDTQYF. The CDR3 DNA is TGTGCCAGCAGCTCGGCTGGAGGAGACACAGATACGCAGTATTTT.

This clonotype appeared many times. The V gene is TRBV28, the J gene TRBJ2-3; either TRBD1 or TRBD2 may fit D (5 bases each). CDR1 is MDHEN, CDR2 SYDVKM, per germline. The CDR3 covers 15 residues. V lost 1 base and J 4 bases, leaving 12 bases between the germline ends. CDR3 nucleotide sequence: TGTGCCAGCAGTTTATTGGTGGGGGTGTCAGATACGCAGTATTTT. Its translation is CASSLLVGVSDTQYF.

This clonotype was seen many times. The V and J genes are TRBV7-9 and TRBJ2-7; maybe TRBD1 (6 bases). V shed 2 bases and J shed 0 bases, with 11 bases lying between them. The CDR3 covers 15 residues. CDR1 is SEHNR and CDR2 is FQNEAQ in the germline V gene (reference sequence). The CDR3 region is CASSLRTGNSYEQYF. The CDR3 DNA sequence: TGTGCCAGCAGCTTAAGAACAGGGAACTCCTACGAGCAGTACTTC.

This clonotype was detected many times. The V and J genes are TRBV6-1 and TRBJ1-5, with no clear D. This CDR3 is 14 amino acids long. Germline values: CDR1 MNHNS, CDR2 SASEGT. V lost 2 bases, J lost 3 bases, and 8 bases lay in between. The CDR3 nucleotides are TGTGCCAGCAGTGAAACAGTCTACAATCAGCCCCAGCATTTT. Its protein product is CASSETVYNQPQHF.

The chain couples TRBV7-8 to TRBJ1-4; 7 bases fit TRBD1. Germline V gene lookup returns CDR1 SGHVS and CDR2 FQNEAQ. The CDR3 has 16 amino acids. J gave up 2 bases and V 6 bases, and 9 bases lay outside the gene matches. The CDR3 spells CASRKTRGRTNEKLFF. For the CDR3, the DNA is TGTGCCAGCAGAAAAACCAGGGGGAGGACTAATGAAAAACTGTTTTTT. Full variable domain (missing parts from reference TRBV7-8 and TRBJ1-4): GAGVSQSPRYKVAKRGQDVALRCDPISGHVSLFWYQQALGQGPEFLTYFQNEAQLDKSGLPSDRFFAERPEGSVSTLKIQRTQQEDSAVYLCASRKTRGRTNEKLFFGSGTQLSVL.

This clonotype appeared many times. This sequence joins TRBV27 and TRBJ2-1, with D unclear. V was trimmed by 1 base and J by 0 bases, leaving 7 bases between them. The length of the CDR3 is 15 residues. Germline V gene lookup returns CDR1 MNHEY and CDR2 SMNVEV (reference sequence). CDR3 sequence: CASSLFSHSYNEQFF. Here the CDR3 DNA reads TGTGCCAGCAGTTTATTCTCTCACTCCTACAATGAGCAGTTCTTC.